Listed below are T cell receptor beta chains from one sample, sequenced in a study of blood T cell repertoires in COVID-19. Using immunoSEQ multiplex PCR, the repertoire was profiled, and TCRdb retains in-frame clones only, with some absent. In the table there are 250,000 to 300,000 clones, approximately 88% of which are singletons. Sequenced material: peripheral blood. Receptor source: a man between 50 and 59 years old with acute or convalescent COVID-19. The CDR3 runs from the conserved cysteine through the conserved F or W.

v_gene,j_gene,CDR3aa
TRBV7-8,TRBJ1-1,CASSRGQRGTEAFF
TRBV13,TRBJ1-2,CASSLPTGFQYGYTF
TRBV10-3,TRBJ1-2,CAISELNPGQGAPDYGYTF
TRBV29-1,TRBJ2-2,CSVDGTSFGGELFF
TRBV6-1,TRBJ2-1,CASSDTSGGPYNEQFF
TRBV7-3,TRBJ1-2,CASSLSQVANYGYTF
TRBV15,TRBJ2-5,CATSSGTIQETQYF
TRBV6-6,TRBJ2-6,CASSYRVPGANVLTF
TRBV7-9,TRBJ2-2,CASSSGSTETGELFF
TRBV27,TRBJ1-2,CASSRPGQQNGYTF
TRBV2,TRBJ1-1,CASRVRTGLNTEAFF
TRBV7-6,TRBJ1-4,CASSIYRGGANEKLFF
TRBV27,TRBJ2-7,CASSLFGRGYEQYF
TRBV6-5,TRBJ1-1,CASRQSREAFF
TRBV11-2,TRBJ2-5,CASSPGQGGRQETQYF
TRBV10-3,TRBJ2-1,CAIRPAGDYNEQFF
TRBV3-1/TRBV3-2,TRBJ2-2,CASSQGKDRWTGELFF
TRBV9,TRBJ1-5,CASSLRGGEGQPQHF
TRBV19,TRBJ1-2,CASSKGQGSNYGYTF
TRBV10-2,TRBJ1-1,CASTPTEPNTEAFF
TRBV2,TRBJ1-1,CASSIQGALNTEAFF
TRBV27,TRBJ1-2,CASTPYRAGTGAYGYTF
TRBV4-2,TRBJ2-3,CASSQALEGSGGSHTQYF
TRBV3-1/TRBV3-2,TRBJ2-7,CASSPGGGYEQYF
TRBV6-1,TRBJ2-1,CASSEPDRSFYNEQFF
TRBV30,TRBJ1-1,CAWSASYQAFF
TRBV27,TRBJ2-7,CASSSSRTGGHEQYF
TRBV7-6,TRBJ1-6,CASSLADRGASSSYNSPLHF
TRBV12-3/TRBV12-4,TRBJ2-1,CASSLGGNEQFF
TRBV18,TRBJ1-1,CASSPPGQGARTEAFF
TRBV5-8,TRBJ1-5,CASSTGQGYNQPQHF
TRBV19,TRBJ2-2,CASSIDGQGAFTGELFF
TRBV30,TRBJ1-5,CAWSAGVHQPQHF
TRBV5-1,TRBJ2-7,CASSLIPGQTYEQYF
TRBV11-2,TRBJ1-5,CASSLDRLNQPQHF
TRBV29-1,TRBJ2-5,CSVDPYQETQYF
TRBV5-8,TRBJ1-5,CASSPQGRSNQPQHF
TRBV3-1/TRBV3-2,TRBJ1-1,CASSQEPGQGRVAFF
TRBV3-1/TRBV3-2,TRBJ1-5,CASSQGRGRPQHF
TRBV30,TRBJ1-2,CAWTNTGTVYGYTF
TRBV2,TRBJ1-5,CASTGQYSNQPQHF
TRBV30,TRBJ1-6,CASGENSPLHF
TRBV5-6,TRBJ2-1,CASSMRDRGKFF
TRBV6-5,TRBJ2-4,CASSYAGYGTKNIQYF
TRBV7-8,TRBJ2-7,CASSFRRQGAEQYF
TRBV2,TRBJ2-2,CASSAAGQGNTGELFF